This T cell receptor (beta chain) was sequenced for a study of identical twins. Template switching, a step in the protocol, added a universal primer site, and cDNA carried unique molecular identifiers. TCRdb reprocessed the 5' RACE reads with MiXCR, giving one entry per CDR3 protein. The sample consists of about 250,000 distinct CDR3 sequences, over 12% of them appearing once. This clonotype was picked up a small number of times. Germline V gives CDR1 DFQATT, CDR2 SNEGSKA (reference sequence). The V gene lost 6 bases and the J gene lost 1 base, with 10 bases spanning the gap. The CDR3 extends over 12 amino acids.

This TCR was sampled from a woman between 18 and 29 years old in good health. This sequence joins TRBV20-1 and TRBJ2-7; D gene ambiguous. The sample consisted of memory (CD45RO+) T cells sorted from blood. CDR3 sequence (DNA): TGCAGTGCCCCGGGCCGATCCTACGAGCAGTACTTC. Encoded protein: CSAPGRSYEQYF.